These 25 T cell receptor beta chains share one sample of origin, sequenced in a study of blood T cell repertoires in COVID-19. Measured with immunoSEQ multiplex PCR; TCRdb has only the in-frame clones, and not every one. Of about 300,000 clones in the sample, just under 90% were seen once. Sequencing input: PBMCs or T cells enriched from blood (not recorded which). The receptors were sampled from a woman between 45 and 60 years old who had been exposed to COVID-19.

The table lists this clone with a count of one. The chain links TRBV21-1 to TRBJ1-5; the table's D call of TRBD1 was not tested on the DNA. TRBV21-1 is a pseudogene. The CDR3 consists of 17 residues. The CDR3 sequence is CASSTLRRDRGGQPQHF. The CDR3 DNA sequence: TGTGCCAGCAGCACTCTGCGCCGGGACAGGGGTGGTCAGCCCCAGCATTTT.

V and J are TRBV4-1 and TRBJ2-7, with 7 nucleotides matching TRBD1. Germline trimming cut 0 bases from V and 3 bases from J; bases unmatched to any gene: 5. The germline CDR1 and CDR2 sequences are MGHRA and YSYEKL. This CDR3 is 15 amino acids long. The CDR3 protein is CASSQEGTANYEQYF. CDR3 coding DNA: TGCGCCAGCAGCCAAGAGGGGACAGCAAACTACGAGCAGTACTTC.

The rearrangement uses TRBV3-1 (or the pseudogene TRBV3-2) and TRBJ2-3; 11 nucleotides agree with TRBD2. Per the germline V gene, CDR1 is LGHDT and CDR2 is YNNKEL (reference sequence). The CDR3 consists of 15 residues. V dropped 7 bases and J dropped 1; count of bases not matched to a gene: 4. Here the CDR3 reads CASIATSGGTDTQYF. DNA for the CDR3: TGTGCCAGCATCGCGACTAGCGGGGGCACAGATACGCAGTATTTT.

This rearrangement joins TRBV6-6 to TRBJ2-7; TRBD1 matches at 8 bases. This CDR3 region has 15 residues. Looked up from germline, CDR1 is MNHNY and CDR2 is SVGAGI (reference sequence). Trimming at V came to 2 bases and at J to 2 bases, leaving 5 bases not matched to a gene. CDR3 nucleotide sequence: TGTGCCAGCAGTTACACAGGGGGAGATACCTACGAGCAGTACTTC. It yields the protein CASSYTGGDTYEQYF.

This clone has just a few counts. The chain carries TRBV12-3 or TRBV12-4 and TRBJ1-5; no firm D call. Trimming pared 0 bases from V and 6 bases from J, leaving 6 bases between. The CDR3 consists of 13 residues. This CDR3 reads CASSLARRQPQHF. The CDR3 region has the DNA TGTGCCAGCAGTTTAGCGAGGCGTCAGCCCCAGCATTTT.

A single count supports this clone. V usage is TRBV29-1 and J usage is TRBJ1-1; D is possibly TRBD1 (6 bases). V lost 2 bases to trimming and J lost 7 bases, with 23 bases between them. The germline V gene encodes CDR1 SQVTM and CDR2 ANQGSEA. The CDR3 totals 16 residues. In nucleotides, the CDR3 is TGCAGCGTTGAATCGGGTAGGGCAGGGGCGGCCGATGAAGCTTTCTTT. It codes for CSVESGRAGAADEAFF.

The chain couples TRBV4-2 to TRBJ2-7; 7 nucleotides align to TRBD1. V trimming: 1 base; J trimming: 3 bases; junction bases outside the gene matches: 12. The length of the CDR3 is 17 residues. From germline, CDR1 is LGHNA and CDR2 YNFKEQ. CDR3 residues: CASSQAAPGTAYYEQYF. CDR3 bases: TGTGCCAGCAGCCAAGCAGCACCAGGGACAGCATACTACGAGCAGTACTTC.

The rearrangement links TRBV18 to TRBJ1-5; 7 bases match TRBD1. Unmatched junction bases numbered 4, after V lost 3 bases and J lost 5 bases. The length of the CDR3 is 14 residues. The V gene's germline CDR1 is KGHSH and CDR2 LQKENI. The CDR3 nucleotides read TGTGCCAGCTCACCGGGACAGCTGGATCAGCCCCAGCATTTT. It is translated as CASSPGQLDQPQHF.

This CDR3 reads CASSPGDLGNQPQHF. The DNA of the CDR3 is TGTGCCAGCAGTCCGGGGGACTTAGGCAATCAGCCCCAGCATTTT. The gene calls are TRBV27 and TRBJ1-5, with D perhaps matching TRBD1 (5 bases). The CDR3 is 15 residues long. Germline V lookup: CDR1 MNHEY, CDR2 SMNVEV (reference sequence). V lost 5 bases, J lost 2 bases, and 13 bases lay in between.

The gene calls are TRBV3-1 (or the pseudogene TRBV3-2) and TRBJ2-2, with 10 bases lining up with TRBD1. CDR1 is LGHDT and CDR2 is YNNKEL in the germline V gene (reference sequence). The V and J ends lost 1 base and 7 bases, in that order; junction bases with no gene match: 6. The CDR3 is 16 amino acids. This chain's CDR3 is CASSQGTGGSFGELFF. The DNA of the CDR3 is TGTGCCAGCAGCCAAGGGACAGGGGGATCGTTCGGGGAGCTGTTTTTT.

V usage is TRBV28 and J usage is TRBJ2-7; D may be TRBD2 (6 bases). Germline CDR1 is MDHEN and CDR2 is SYDVKM. CDR3 size: 12 residues. V lost 5 bases, J lost 6 bases, and 11 bases lay in between. The CDR3 nucleotides are TGTGCCAGCAGTGGGCAGGGAGGCGAGCAGTACTTC. It translates to CASSGQGGEQYF. Full variable domain (missing parts from reference TRBV28 and TRBJ2-7): DVKVTQSSRYLVKRTGEKVFLECVQDMDHENMFWYRQDPGLGLRLIYFSYDVKMKEKGDIPEGYSVSREKKERFSLILESASTNQTSMYLCASSGQGGEQYFGPGTRLTVT.

In its sample, this clone was seen once. The V call is TRBV6-5, the J call TRBJ2-5, with D unresolved. The ends were cut back, 9 bases at V and 5 bases at J, with 16 bases in the middle. Germline V gives CDR1 MNHEY, CDR2 SVGAGI. The CDR3 has 13 residues. CDR3 in amino acids: CASIRVPDETQYF. CDR3 bases: TGTGCCAGTATCCGGGTGCCTGACGAGACCCAGTACTTC.

Details on this clone: Additional DNA sequences in this sample encode the identical CDR3. The chain is built from TRBV5-6 and TRBJ1-1, with 10 bases identical to TRBD1. The ends lost 4 bases at V and 5 bases at J; junction bases unmatched: 5. This CDR3 has 14 residues. The germline gives CDR1 SGHDT, CDR2 YYEEEE. For the CDR3, the DNA is TGTGCCAGCAGCCGGGACAGGGGAGGGACTGAAGCTTTCTTT. It codes for CASSRDRGGTEAFF.

The J gene is TRBJ1-2, the V gene TRBV12-3 or TRBV12-4; the D gene is possibly TRBD1 (6 bases). There are 11 residues in the CDR3. With 6 bases removed from V and 8 bases from J, the gap between germline ends came to 10 bases. The CDR3 DNA is TGTGCCAGCAGAAGGGACACAGGCTACACCTTC. Its protein product is CASRRDTGYTF.

The rearrangement joins TRBV5-1 to TRBJ2-7; perhaps TRBD1 as D (6 bases). Germline values: CDR1 SGHRS, CDR2 YFSETQ. This CDR3 is built from 17 residues. The ends were cut back, 2 bases at V and 0 bases at J, with 18 bases in the middle. CDR3 DNA sequence: TGCGCCAGCAGCTTTGGGGGCTCGGGTAGGAGCTCCTACGAGCAGTACTTC. Protein: CASSFGGSGRSSYEQYF.

This clone was counted once. The chain has TRBV29-1 and TRBJ2-7; maybe TRBD1 (6 bases). The CDR3 has 15 residues. CDR1 SQVTM and CDR2 ANQGSEA come from the germline V gene. V dropped 0 bases and J dropped 6 bases, with 18 bases sitting between them. The CDR3 protein is CSVEDGTGSRVEQYF. CDR3 coding DNA: TGCAGCGTTGAAGATGGAACAGGGAGTAGGGTCGAGCAGTACTTC.

The gene calls are TRBV18 and TRBJ2-2, with D possibly being TRBD2 (5 bases). CDR1 is KGHSH and CDR2 is LQKENI in the germline V gene. The V and J ends lost 3 bases and 0 bases respectively, with 11 bases between them. The CDR3 contains 16 residues. CDR3 region: CASSPRGLPNTGELFF. Here the CDR3 DNA reads TGTGCCAGCTCACCTCGGGGTCTCCCGAACACCGGGGAGCTGTTTTTT.

The chain links TRBV5-4 to TRBJ1-2, with D possibly TRBD1 on 5 matching bases. Per the germline V gene, CDR1 is SGHNT and CDR2 is YYREEE (reference sequence). This CDR3 comprises 16 residues. The ends were cut back, 4 bases at V and 0 bases at J, with 16 bases in the middle. This chain's CDR3 is CASSGTPTDANYGYTF. CDR3 DNA: TGTGCCAGCAGCGGAACCCCGACAGACGCTAACTATGGCTACACCTTC.

The chain couples TRBV4-1 to TRBJ1-2, with 7 bases identical to TRBD1. CDR3 length: 15 amino acids. From germline, CDR1 is MGHRA and CDR2 YSYEKL. V lost 0 bases, J lost 6 bases, and 7 bases stayed unmatched. CDR3 sequence reads: CASSQEETGFDGYTF. CDR3 in DNA: TGCGCCAGCAGCCAAGAGGAGACAGGGTTTGATGGCTACACCTTC.

This sequence joins TRBV28 and TRBJ1-6; D is ambiguous. V shed 3 bases and J shed 10 bases, with 4 bases lying between them. CDR1 and CDR2 from the germline V gene are MDHEN and SYDVKM. This CDR3 region has 11 residues. CDR3 sequence reads: CASSFLSPLHF. The CDR3 bases are TGTGCCAGCAGTTTCTTATCACCCCTCCACTTT.

The chain joins TRBV10-3 to TRBJ1-2, with D possibly being TRBD1 (6 bases). In germline, CDR1 is ENHRY, CDR2 SYGVKD. This CDR3 region has 15 residues. Trimming removed 3 bases at V and 7 bases at J, with 18 bases between. The CDR3 reads CAISDRGRGVGGYTF. The CDR3 DNA follows: TGTGCCATCAGTGACCGGGGCAGGGGAGTTGGTGGCTACACCTTC.

The rearrangement uses TRBV12-3 or TRBV12-4 and TRBJ2-7; possible D gene TRBD2, 5 bases. The CDR3 has 11 residues. The V end lost 7 bases, the J end lost 7 bases, and 11 bases lay between the germline ends. Here the CDR3 reads CASTPGKEQYF. The CDR3 DNA reads as TGTGCCAGCACCCCGGGAAAGGAGCAGTACTTC.

The chain employs TRBV5-4 and TRBJ1-1; 7 nucleotides match TRBD1. The CDR3 contains 14 residues. Unmatched junction bases numbered 7, after V lost 4 bases and J lost 4 bases. Looked up from germline, CDR1 is SGHNT and CDR2 is YYREEE (reference sequence). The CDR3 loop is CASSPTGVGTEAFF. The CDR3 DNA is TGTGCCAGCAGCCCCACAGGGGTTGGCACTGAAGCTTTCTTT.

The V gene is TRBV24-1, the J gene TRBJ1-5; perhaps TRBD1 as D (6 bases). This CDR3 spans 16 amino acids. Trimming left V 3 bases short and J 1 base short, with 12 bases between. Germline values: CDR1 KGHDR, CDR2 SFDVKD. The CDR3 sequence is CATSDAAGASNQPQHF. CDR3 nucleotide sequence: TGTGCCACCAGTGATGCGGCGGGGGCGAGCAATCAGCCCCAGCATTTT.

In its sample, this clone was seen a few times. The rearrangement uses TRBV5-1 and TRBJ1-1; 7 nucleotides align to TRBD1. This CDR3 contains 16 residues. V lost 4 bases, J lost 4 bases, and 13 bases stayed unmatched. Germline assignment: CDR1 SGHRS and CDR2 YFSETQ. In nucleotides, the CDR3 is TGCGCCAGCAGCCTTCGACAGGGAGCGCCGGCCACTGAAGCTTTCTTT. This sequence encodes CASSLRQGAPATEAFF.